Each of the 14 T cell receptor beta chains below was sequenced from the same sample in a study of Ad26.COV2.S vaccination and SARS-CoV-2 variants (dated by TCRdb to the early 2020s). Reading the label with the study, this specimen's treatment or condition is: about 20 received Ad26.COV2.S at low or high dose, single or two shots; 5 received placebo; per-sample allocation not given. Repertoires of vaccine and placebo recipients were sequenced from samples collected on day 63 after the first injection. Libraries came from the immunoSEQ multiplex PCR assay. The immuneACCESS repertoire file appears here via TCRdb, limited to in-frame rearrangements. These files lack a portion of the clones; in checked studies, under half of the deficit traces to unresolved V genes, and the cause of the others is not known. In this sample the table shows 300,000 to 350,000 clones, 86% of which occur a single time. Of the sample, roughly 10% falls within the top ten clones.

The specimen was peripheral blood, collected in a trial of Ad26.COV2.S vaccine versus placebo. Receptors were obtained from a person between 18 and 65 years old who received the Ad26.COV2.S COVID-19 vaccine or a placebo.

This clone showed up just once. The V call is TRBV6-5, the J call TRBJ1-1; weak D call: TRBD1 (5 bases). V gave up 0 bases and J gave up 3 bases, with 8 bases separating them. In germline, CDR1 is MNHEY, CDR2 SVGAGI. The CDR3 extends over 14 amino acids. The CDR3 DNA sequence: TGTGCCAGCAGTTACTCGGGGACCTACACTGAAGCTTTCTTT. Protein product: CASSYSGTYTEAFF.

This chain connects TRBV18 to TRBJ1-6; no reliable D call. The germline gives CDR1 KGHSH, CDR2 LQKENI. The CDR3 is 18 residues long. Trimming pared 3 bases from V and 0 bases from J, leaving 15 bases between. CDR3 residues: CASSPQEGSSSYNSPLHF. The DNA for the CDR3 is TGTGCCAGCTCACCCCAAGAAGGCAGCAGCTCCTATAATTCACCCCTCCACTTT.

J is TRBJ2-6 and V is TRBV7-8; D is ambiguous. In germline, CDR1 is SGHVS, CDR2 FQNEAQ. The V end lost 5 bases, the J end lost 0 bases, and 8 bases lay between the germline ends. The CDR3 is 15 residues long. CDR3 DNA: TGTGCCAGCAGCCCACTGATCTCTGGGGCCAACGTCCTGACTTTC. It yields the protein CASSPLISGANVLTF.

The J gene is TRBJ1-1, the V gene TRBV10-3; TRBD1 matches at 12 bases. V lost 9 bases, J lost 6 bases, and 11 bases stayed unmatched. This CDR3 contains 15 residues. Germline lookup yields CDR1 ENHRY and CDR2 SYGVKD. DNA of the CDR3: TGTGCCATGGGGACAGGGGGCCCCGAAAGAGCTGAAGCTTTCTTT. It encodes CAMGTGGPERAEAFF.

This clone is a singleton in its sample. The V gene is TRBV7-2, the J gene TRBJ2-7; either TRBD1 or TRBD2 may fit D (6 bases each). This CDR3 region has 13 residues. Trimming stripped 5 bases from V and 3 bases from J, with 11 bases between. Germline CDR1 is SGHTA and CDR2 is FQGNSA. CDR3 sequence reads: CASSAGHFYEQYF. The CDR3 region has the DNA TGTGCCAGCAGCGCGGGACACTTCTACGAGCAGTACTTC.

This chain connects TRBV7-2 to TRBJ2-7; D gene ambiguous. This CDR3 has 15 residues. Trimming took 0 bases from V and 0 from J, leaving 9 bases between them. Looked up from germline, CDR1 is SGHTA and CDR2 is FQGNSA. DNA for the CDR3: TGTGCCAGCAGCTTAGCCCCGCCGAGCTCCTACGAGCAGTACTTC. It specifies CASSLAPPSSYEQYF.

A single count supports this clone. V gene TRBV13 combines with J gene TRBJ2-7; 8 bases fit TRBD2. Trimming cost V 5 bases and J 3 bases; bases outside gene matches: 9. Germline CDR1 is PRHDT and CDR2 is FYEKMQ (reference sequence). This CDR3 comprises 15 residues. CDR3 coding DNA: TGTGCCAGCAGCGGCAGCGGGGGACTTCACTACGAGCAGTACTTC. It translates to CASSGSGGLHYEQYF.

This chain joins TRBV11-1 and TRBJ2-1, with D unresolved. CDR1 SGHAT and CDR2 FQDESV come from the germline V gene (reference sequence). The CDR3 has 14 amino acids. The V gene lost 5 bases and the J gene lost 8 bases, with 16 bases spanning the gap. In DNA form, the CDR3 reads TGTGCCAGCAGCACTCGGAAGCTAAGGGATGAGCAGTTCTTC. Its translation is CASSTRKLRDEQFF.

This chain's CDR3 is CSVGTRAGELFF. CDR3 bases: TGCAGCGTTGGGACCAGGGCCGGGGAGCTGTTTTTT. The chain is built from TRBV29-1 and TRBJ2-2; TRBD1 might be the D (5 bases). CDR1 and CDR2 from the germline V gene are SQVTM and ANQGSEA. The CDR3 consists of 12 residues. V was cut by 4 bases and J by 6 bases, with 9 bases left in between.

The J gene is TRBJ1-3, the V gene TRBV5-1, with TRBD1 as a possible D gene (5 bases). The CDR3 covers 16 residues. With 0 bases removed from V and 0 bases from J, the gap between germline ends came to 10 bases. Germline CDR1 is SGHRS and CDR2 is YFSETQ. The CDR3 sequence is CASSLEGAASGNTIYF. The CDR3 nucleotides read TGCGCCAGCAGCTTGGAAGGGGCCGCCTCTGGAAACACCATATATTTT.

J is TRBJ1-2 and V is TRBV28; no definite D call. Trimming cost V 10 bases and J 4 bases, with 16 bases left between them. Germline CDR1 is MDHEN and CDR2 is SYDVKM. The CDR3 is made up of 13 amino acids. CDR3 loop: CANRNGRTYGYTF. CDR3 nucleotide sequence: TGTGCCAACCGTAACGGACGGACCTATGGCTACACCTTC.

The V and J genes are TRBV5-4 and TRBJ2-7; 10 bases line up with TRBD1. V shed 4 bases and J 7 bases; nucleotides not matched to a gene: 5. The germline V gene encodes CDR1 SGHNT and CDR2 YYREEE (reference sequence). The CDR3 extends over 13 amino acids. The CDR3 region has the DNA TGTGCCAGCAGCAGGGACAGGGGTTTAGAGCAGTACTTC. It specifies CASSRDRGLEQYF.

The chain has TRBV4-3 and TRBJ2-1; 8 nucleotides agree with TRBD2. The CDR3 runs 16 residues. With V trimmed by 0 bases and J by 9 bases, 10 bases remained unmatched. Germline-derived CDR1 and CDR2 are LGHNA and YSLEER. The CDR3 here is CASSQDPAAGVGEQFF. CDR3 DNA sequence: TGCGCCAGCAGCCAAGATCCTGCAGCGGGAGTAGGTGAGCAGTTCTTC.

The chain is built from TRBV4-2 and TRBJ2-2, with 8 bases that match TRBD2. Germline V gives CDR1 LGHNA, CDR2 YNFKEQ. CDR3 length equals 15 residues. Trimming cost V 5 bases and J 4 bases; bases outside gene matches: 6. CDR3 DNA: TGTGCCAGCAGCGCGCGGGAGGAGGGCACCGGGGAGCTGTTTTTT. Translated: CASSAREEGTGELFF.